These T cell receptor beta chains were read from a single sample in a study of T cells in Graves' hyperthyroidism and ophthalmopathy. TCRdb ran MiXCR on the multiplex PCR reads and lists one entry per CDR3 protein. The sample has about 350,000 distinct CDR3 sequences, approximately 15% seen once. The specimen sequenced was blood. The receptors here all came from a woman aged 30 to 39 with Graves' hyperthyroidism. CDR3s include the opening cysteine and the closing phenylalanine or tryptophan.

V,J,CDR3
TRBV20-1,TRBJ2-2,CSARDPSYGINTGELFF
TRBV2,TRBJ2-6,CASSAGQYSGANVLTF
TRBV6-2/TRBV6-3,TRBJ2-1,CASSLAAVLDEQFF
TRBV28,TRBJ2-7,CASSTRDGFYEQYF
TRBV5-1,TRBJ2-7,CASSLDAGTGAYEQYF
TRBV20-1,TRBJ2-7,CNIQGPGYEQYF
TRBV9,TRBJ2-7,CASSVDVTGPYEQYF
TRBV12-3/TRBV12-4,TRBJ2-7,CASSISGTSGEQYF
TRBV6-1,TRBJ2-3,CASSQDRKEAGADTQYF
TRBV12-3/TRBV12-4,TRBJ1-5,CASSKTGGNQPQHF
TRBV11-2,TRBJ2-7,CATGTPRPGQGPYEQYF
TRBV6-1,TRBJ1-2,CASSESNSGNYGYTF
TRBV28,TRBJ2-7,CASAQEWGSGYEQYF
TRBV28,TRBJ1-5,CASSFRGGAGNQPQHF
TRBV3-1,TRBJ2-5,CASRAGAETQYF
TRBV7-2,TRBJ2-1,CASSPKGGSYNEQCF
TRBV7-9,TRBJ2-5,CASNTRGETQYF
TRBV3-1,TRBJ1-3,CASSQPGRGGNTIYF
TRBV27,TRBJ1-5,CASSLPGQTCQPQHF
TRBV9,TRBJ1-1,CASSLFGEMNTEAFF
TRBV20-1,TRBJ2-3,CSARDGKFLRPTDTQYF
TRBV5-1,TRBJ2-1,CASSLAAGGPAEQFF
TRBV19,TRBJ2-5,CASSDPRGPSQETQYF
TRBV19,TRBJ2-5,CASSMVGGGRQETQYF
TRBV20-1,TRBJ2-5,CSARAGTGGNWETQYF
TRBV28,TRBJ1-5,CASSGRYQPQHF
TRBV7-2,TRBJ2-6,CASSPSLSGRSGANVLTF
TRBV28,TRBJ2-7,CASSLKWVYEQYF
TRBV6-2/TRBV6-3,TRBJ1-3,CATTSSGNTIYF
TRBV2,TRBJ2-2,CASSDLAGANTGELFF
TRBV28,TRBJ2-1,CASRPHTGTSRNEQFF
TRBV27,TRBJ2-1,CASSSGTNYNEQFF
TRBV10-3,TRBJ2-1,CAISESNSYNEQFF
TRBV6-2/TRBV6-3,TRBJ2-5,CASSYTGGRARETQYF
TRBV7-9,TRBJ2-4,CASSSRPRDIGAKNIQYF
TRBV12-3/TRBV12-4,TRBJ2-7,CASSFAGAGEQYF
TRBV7-2,TRBJ1-2,CVSSLESVGGQGGYTF
TRBV11-2,TRBJ2-6,CASSQGQGPGANVLTF
TRBV2,TRBJ1-6,CASTKRGNNSPLHF
TRBV5-5,TRBJ2-7,CASSFGGLNSYEQYF
TRBV5-4,TRBJ1-5,CASSFGGAGQPQHF
TRBV6-2/TRBV6-3,TRBJ2-1,CASSNPYNEQFF
TRBV7-9,TRBJ2-5,CASSYTGLETQYF
TRBV20-1,TRBJ2-5,CSASFNSGRAETQYF
TRBV11-1,TRBJ2-7,CASSPDSYEQYF
TRBV5-1,TRBJ2-1,CASSRTSGASNGQFF
TRBV7-9,TRBJ2-2,CASRPGQGAFGELFF
TRBV28,TRBJ2-3,CASSSPPGLTDTQYF
TRBV2,TRBJ1-5,CASSEGRDRTQPQHF
TRBV29-1,TRBJ2-3,CSVEDLGAGQYF
TRBV28,TRBJ2-5,CASSLISQETQYF
TRBV12-3/TRBV12-4,TRBJ1-6,CASSPQSPRAPLHF
TRBV6-2/TRBV6-3,TRBJ2-7,CASSYTPGAEYEQYF